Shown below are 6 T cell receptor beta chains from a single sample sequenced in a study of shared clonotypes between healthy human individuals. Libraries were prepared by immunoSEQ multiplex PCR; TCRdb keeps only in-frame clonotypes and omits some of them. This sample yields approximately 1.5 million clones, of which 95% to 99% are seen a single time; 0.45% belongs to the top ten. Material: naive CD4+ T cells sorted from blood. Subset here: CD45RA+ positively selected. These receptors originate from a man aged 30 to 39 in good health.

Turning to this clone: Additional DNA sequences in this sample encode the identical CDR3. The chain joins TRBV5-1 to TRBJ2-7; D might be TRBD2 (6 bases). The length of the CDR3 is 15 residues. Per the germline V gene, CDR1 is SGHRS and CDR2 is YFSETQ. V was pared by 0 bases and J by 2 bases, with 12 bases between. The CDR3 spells CASSLVVGRTYEQYF. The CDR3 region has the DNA TGCGCCAGCAGCTTGGTGGTAGGGAGGACCTACGAGCAGTACTTC.

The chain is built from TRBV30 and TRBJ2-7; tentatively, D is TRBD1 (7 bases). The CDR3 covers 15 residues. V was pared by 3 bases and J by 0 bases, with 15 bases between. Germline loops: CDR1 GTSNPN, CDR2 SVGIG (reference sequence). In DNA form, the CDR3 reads TGTGCCTGGAGACAGGGGAGGCGGATCTCCTACGAGCAGTACTTC. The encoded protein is CAWRQGRRISYEQYF.

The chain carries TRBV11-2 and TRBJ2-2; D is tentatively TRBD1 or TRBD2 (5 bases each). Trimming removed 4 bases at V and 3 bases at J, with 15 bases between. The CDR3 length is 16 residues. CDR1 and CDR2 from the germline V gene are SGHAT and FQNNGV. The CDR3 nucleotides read TGTGCCAGCAGCTCTCTTAGGGGAGTGCACACCGGGGAGCTGTTTTTT. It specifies CASSSLRGVHTGELFF.

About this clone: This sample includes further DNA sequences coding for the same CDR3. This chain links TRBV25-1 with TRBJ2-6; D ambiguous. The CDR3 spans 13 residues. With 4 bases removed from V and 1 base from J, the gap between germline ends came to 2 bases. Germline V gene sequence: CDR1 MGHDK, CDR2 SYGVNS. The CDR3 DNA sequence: TGTGCCAGCAGTGTGTCTGGGGCCAACGTCCTGACTTTC. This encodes CASSVSGANVLTF.

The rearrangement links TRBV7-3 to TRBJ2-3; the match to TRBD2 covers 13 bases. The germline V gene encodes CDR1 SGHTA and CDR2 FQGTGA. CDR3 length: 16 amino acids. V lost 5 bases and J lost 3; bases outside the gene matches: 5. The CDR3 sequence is CASSPQGLAGTDTQYF. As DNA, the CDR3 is TGTGCCAGCAGCCCCCAGGGACTAGCGGGGACAGATACGCAGTATTTT.

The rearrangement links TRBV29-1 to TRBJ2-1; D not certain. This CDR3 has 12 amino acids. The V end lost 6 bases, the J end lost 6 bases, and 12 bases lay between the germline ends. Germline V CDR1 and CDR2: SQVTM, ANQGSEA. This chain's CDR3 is CSVFSQRNEQFF. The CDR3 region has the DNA TGCAGCGTCTTTTCCCAACGCAATGAGCAGTTCTTC.